This T cell receptor beta chain comes out of a study of regulatory and conventional T cells in RAG deficiency. Conventional CD4+ T cells were sorted from blood as CD25-low CD127-high cells. Findings and caveats of the study: Omenn syndrome and CID/AS patients had roughly 100-fold fewer unique Treg TCR beta sequences, versus around 9.4-fold elsewhere.

The protocol was immunoSEQ multiplex PCR, while the TCRdb copy is restricted to in-frame clones and leaves out a portion. The table records 40,000 to 55,000 clones, about 87% of them present only once. The germline CDR1 and CDR2 sequences are MDHEN and SYDVKM. The CDR3 is 13 residues long. Points on this clone: Its antigen is undetermined.

The same data also went into a second study, on regulatory T cells. This second study says: The PCR used 52 TRBV and 13 TRBJ primers.

This receptor was obtained from a human donor in good health. V gene TRBV28 combines with J gene TRBJ1-4; D is perhaps TRBD1 (5 bases). The sequenced sample was CD4+ effector T cells sorted from blood. CDR3 bases: TGTGCGGGAGGTGGGGCTGCTAATGAAAAACTGTTTTTT. Protein sequence: CAGGGAANEKLFF.